Listed here is a single T cell receptor (beta chain). This clonotype was seen many times. The antigen it recognizes is unknown. The record has no base qualities; no much larger clone is one base away. TCRdb lists the instrument as Illumina HiSeq 1500. TCRdb handled the public reads itself, with Q25 trimming in fastp and clone calling in MiXCR, and kept productive beta chains. Each entry merges the rows of one CDR3 protein and shows their most common DNA and genes. The sample has 46,000 or so distinct CDR3 sequences on record, approximately 22% of them singletons. The ten largest clones represent about a fifth of the sample. This sample stems from a study of T cell repertoires in cytomegalovirus infection (dated by TCRdb to the late 2010s). For the wider study: Because public TCR beta signatures pointed to carriage of CMV infection together with the matching HLA type, the HLA type of each donor mattered for the analysis. What the authors observed across the whole study: In both this cohort and an independent cohort of a few hundred donors, the cumulative frequency of public TCR beta family members distinguished carriers of CMV infection plus the relevant HLA type. In the ex vivo response, HLA-C-restricted CMV-specific TCR beta clonotypes were dominant, and in two of eight donors the single most frequent clonotype came from this HLA-C-restricted group.

At the junction V is shortened by 5 bases and J by 6 bases, with 20 bases in between. CDR1 SGHVS and CDR2 FNYEAQ are derived from the germline V gene. From the cysteine through the phenylalanine, the CDR3 covers 16 amino acids. Of all the DNA, just the CDR3 is kept, 48 bases in frame from base 1. The sequence derives from a human donor in good health (CMV status not recorded). Some clones in this sample may be carry-over from other donors' samples. Here the chain combines TRBV7-6 and TRBJ1-5; TRBD1 is a weak D gene call, 5 bases matching. The specimen was PBMCs, sequenced either directly or after in vitro stimulation (not recorded which). The CDR3 in this case is CASSPAIGPGGQPQHF. The nucleotides read TGTGCCAGCAGCCCTGCCATAGGGCCCGGGGGTCAGCCCCAGCATTTT.